This is a list of T cell receptor beta chains from one sample in a study of T cell responses to AZD1222 COVID-19 vaccine. Sequenced by immunoSEQ multiplex PCR; TCRdb stores in-frame clones only, minus some. The sample shows 90,000 to 150,000 clones, 88% of them seen only once. Source: peripheral blood, taken on day 0 of AZD1222 vaccination. The receptors shown here come from an adult in good health. CDR3s include the opening cysteine and the closing phenylalanine or tryptophan. D genes are given only for firm matches. Where a row states a size, it is once, few, many or the class of an expanded clone; other rows omit it.

V: TRBV27
size: NA
D: NA
J: TRBJ1-5
CDR3: CASSPGNGVQPQHF
DNA: TGTGCCAGCAGCCCAGGGAATGGGGTTCAGCCCCAGCATTTT

V: TRBV6-5
size: once
D: TRBD1
J: TRBJ2-7
CDR3: CASTRQGTAYEQYF
DNA: TGTGCCAGCACTCGACAGGGGACGGCCTACGAGCAGTACTTC

V: TRBV6-1
size: NA
D: NA
J: TRBJ2-7
CDR3: CASSDTGRREQYF
DNA: TGTGCCAGCAGTGACACAGGGAGAAGGGAGCAGTACTTC

V: TRBV7-9
size: NA
D: NA
J: TRBJ2-7
CDR3: CASKSRDSREQYF
DNA: TGTGCCAGTAAGTCCAGGGATTCGCGGGAGCAGTACTTC

V: TRBV5-1
size: NA
D: NA
J: TRBJ1-5
CDR3: CASSLEGVGQPQHF
DNA: TGCGCCAGCAGCTTGGAAGGGGTCGGTCAGCCCCAGCATTTT

V: TRBV27
size: NA
D: TRBD2
J: TRBJ2-1
CDR3: CASSIYSGGATEQFF
DNA: TGTGCCAGCAGTATTTATAGCGGGGGGGCCACTGAGCAGTTCTTC

V: TRBV7-9
size: NA
D: TRBD2
J: TRBJ2-2
CDR3: CASSFRTSSRTGELFF
DNA: TGTGCCAGCAGCTTCCGGACTAGCTCGAGGACCGGGGAGCTGTTTTTT

V: TRBV18
size: NA
D: NA
J: TRBJ1-5
CDR3: CASSLYTETWPQHF
DNA: TGTGCCAGCTCACTATACACAGAGACCTGGCCCCAGCATTTT

V: TRBV11-2
size: medium-sized
D: NA
J: TRBJ1-5
CDR3: CASSFGQTNQPQHF
DNA: TGTGCCAGCAGCTTTGGCCAGACGAATCAGCCCCAGCATTTT

V: TRBV4-2
size: NA
D: NA
J: TRBJ2-1
CDR3: CASSYGHTNEQFF
DNA: TGTGCCAGCAGCTATGGACATACCAATGAGCAGTTCTTC

V: TRBV7-2
size: NA
D: NA
J: TRBJ2-5
CDR3: CASSPIRETQYF
DNA: TGTGCCAGCAGCCCCATTCGAGAGACCCAGTACTTC

V: TRBV3-1/TRBV3-2
size: NA
D: NA
J: TRBJ1-4
CDR3: CASSQEVDRRNEKLFF
DNA: TGTGCCAGCAGCCAAGAGGTCGACAGGCGTAATGAAAAACTGTTTTTT

V: TRBV19
size: NA
D: TRBD1
J: TRBJ1-4
CDR3: CASSRDRGTNEKLFF
DNA: TGTGCCAGTAGTAGGGACAGGGGTACTAATGAAAAACTGTTTTTT

V: TRBV7-8
size: NA
D: TRBD1
J: TRBJ1-2
CDR3: CASSLAGTGASGRKGYTF
DNA: TGTGCCAGCAGCTTAGCCGGGACAGGGGCGTCCGGGAGGAAGGGCTACACCTTC

V: TRBV18
size: NA
D: NA
J: TRBJ2-5
CDR3: CASSPLGKETQYF
DNA: TGTGCCAGCTCACCATTAGGGAAGGAGACCCAGTACTTC

V: TRBV5-1
size: NA
D: TRBD2
J: TRBJ2-7
CDR3: CASSSGTSDEQYF
DNA: TGCGCCAGCAGCTCCGGGACTAGTGACGAGCAGTACTTC

V: TRBV7-2
size: once
D: NA
J: TRBJ2-7
CDR3: CASSLAAGNAYEQYF
DNA: TGTGCCAGCAGCTTAGCCGCAGGGAATGCCTACGAGCAGTACTTC

V: TRBV11-2
size: NA
D: NA
J: TRBJ1-2
CDR3: CASSYSGNYGYTF
DNA: TGTGCCAGCAGCTACTCCGGGAACTATGGCTACACCTTC